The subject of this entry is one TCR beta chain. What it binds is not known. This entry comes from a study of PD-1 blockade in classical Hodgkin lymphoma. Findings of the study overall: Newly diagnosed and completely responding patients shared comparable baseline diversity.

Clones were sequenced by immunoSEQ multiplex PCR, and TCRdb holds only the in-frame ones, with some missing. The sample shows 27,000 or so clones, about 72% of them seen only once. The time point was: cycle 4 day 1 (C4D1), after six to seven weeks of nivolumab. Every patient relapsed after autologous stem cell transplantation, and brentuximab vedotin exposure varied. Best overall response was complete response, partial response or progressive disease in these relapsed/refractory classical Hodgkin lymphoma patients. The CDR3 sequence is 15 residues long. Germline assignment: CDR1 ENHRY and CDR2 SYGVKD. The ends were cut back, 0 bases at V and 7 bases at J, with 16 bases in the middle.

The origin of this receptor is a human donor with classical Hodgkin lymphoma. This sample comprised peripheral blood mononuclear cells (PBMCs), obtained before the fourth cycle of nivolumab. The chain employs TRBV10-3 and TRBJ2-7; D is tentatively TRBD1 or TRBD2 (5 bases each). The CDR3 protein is CAISESQGPVGEQYF. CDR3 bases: TGTGCCATCAGTGAGTCTCAGGGACCCGTGGGGGAGCAGTACTTC.